These T cell receptor beta chains were read from a single sample in a study of T cells in Graves' hyperthyroidism and ophthalmopathy. TCRdb redid the calling of the multiplex PCR reads with MiXCR, one entry per CDR3 protein. The sample includes a few hundred thousand distinct CDR3 sequences, under 60% of them seen just once. Sequencing was performed on peripheral blood or thyroid tissue (not recorded which). Receptors were obtained from a woman between 18 and 29 years old with Graves' hyperthyroidism. Each CDR3 is given with its conserved first and last residue. D genes are given only for firm matches. Expanded clones get a size class; other rows say once, few or many, or leave the size out.

J gene,clone size,D gene,V gene,CDR3 protein,CDR3 DNA
TRBJ1-5,few,-,TRBV12-3/TRBV12-4,CASSFGTSGRAQHF,TGTGCCAGCAGTTTCGGGACTAGCGGGAGGGCCCAGCATTTT
TRBJ1-4,-,-,TRBV11-3,CASSLDGTGKLFF,TGTGCCAGCAGCCTTGACGGTACTGGAAAACTGTTTTTT
TRBJ1-5,-,-,TRBV7-9,CASSPDSGRSVAQHF,TGTGCCAGCAGCCCAGATAGCGGGAGGTCGGTGGCCCAGCATTTT
TRBJ1-4,-,-,TRBV29-1,CSPGAATNEKLFF,TGCAGCCCCGGAGCCGCAACTAATGAAAAACTGTTTTTT
TRBJ2-2,many,-,TRBV19,CASSSFGGRNTGELFF,TGTGCCAGTAGTTCGTTTGGGGGGCGCAATACCGGGGAGCTGTTTTTT
TRBJ2-7,-,-,TRBV7-6,CASSLAGGAGSSYNEQYF,TGTGCCAGCAGCTTAGCGGGGGGGGCGGGAAGCTCCTACAATGAGCAGTACTTC
TRBJ2-5,many,-,TRBV29-1,CSSRDLQETQYF,TGCAGCTCCCGGGACCTCCAAGAGACCCAGTACTTC
TRBJ1-2,many,-,TRBV5-5,CASSLAQDRYGYTF,TGTGCCAGCAGCTTGGCCCAGGACCGCTATGGCTACACCTTC
TRBJ2-7,-,TRBD2,TRBV5-1,CASSPRTSGKLGEQYF,TGCGCCAGCAGCCCCAGGACTAGCGGGAAGTTGGGCGAGCAGTACTTC
TRBJ1-4,-,-,TRBV7-3,CASSRTSGNEKLFF,TGTGCCAGCAGCAGGACTAGCGGGAATGAAAAACTGTTTTTT
TRBJ1-2,-,TRBD1,TRBV6-1,CASSYRTGTGDGYTF,TGTGCCAGCAGTTACCGAACCGGGACAGGAGATGGCTACACCTTC
TRBJ2-7,-,TRBD2,TRBV24-1,CATSATGTSGSAEQYF,TGTGCCACCAGTGCCACAGGGACTAGCGGGAGTGCGGAGCAGTACTTC
TRBJ2-5,-,-,TRBV15,CATSRDSGETQYF,TGTGCCACCAGCAGAGATTCCGGGGAGACCCAGTACTTC
TRBJ2-7,many,-,TRBV7-8,CASSGQPGPYYEQYF,TGTGCCAGCAGCGGACAGCCGGGACCTTACTACGAGCAGTACTTC
TRBJ1-1,many,-,TRBV3-1,CASSQDPGGTEAFF,TGTGCCAGCAGCCAAGATCCGGGTGGCACTGAAGCTTTCTTT
TRBJ2-7,many,TRBD2,TRBV4-3,CASSLGTTRPYEQYF,TGCGCCAGCAGCCTGGGGACTACCCGACCCTACGAGCAGTACTTC
TRBJ1-6,many,TRBD1,TRBV20-1,CSARGQLNSPLHF,TGCAGTGCTAGGGGACAGCTCAATTCACCCCTCCACTTT
TRBJ2-5,once,-,TRBV7-6,CTSSFGYSPKWETQYF,TGTACCAGCAGCTTCGGTTACAGCCCAAAGTGGGAGACCCAGTACTTC
TRBJ1-3,-,-,TRBV29-1,CSAIPGTGNTIYF,TGCAGCGCTATCCCAGGGACTGGAAACACCATATATTTT
TRBJ2-3,few,TRBD2,TRBV24-1,CATSDPTSGTTDTQYF,TGTGCCACCAGTGATCCCACTAGCGGGACCACAGATACGCAGTATTTT
TRBJ1-6,many,-,TRBV7-6,CASRRSEGDESPLHF,TGTGCCAGCAGGAGGTCTGAGGGGGATGAGTCACCCCTCCACTTT
TRBJ2-5,-,-,TRBV29-1,CSVESRETQYF,TGCAGCGTTGAAAGCAGGGAGACCCAGTACTTC
TRBJ2-5,-,-,TRBV5-1,CASSFGDTQETQYF,TGCGCCAGCAGCTTTGGGGACACCCAAGAGACCCAGTACTTC
TRBJ1-5,-,-,TRBV20-1,CSARDQGAGQPQHF,TGCAGTGCTAGAGACCAGGGCGCGGGTCAGCCCCAGCATTTT
TRBJ2-5,-,TRBD2,TRBV29-1,CSVVGTSGSETQYF,TGCAGCGTTGTTGGGACTAGCGGGAGTGAGACCCAGTACTTC
TRBJ2-2,-,-,TRBV15,CATSSPTGNTGELFF,TGTGCCACCAGCAGTCCCACGGGGAACACCGGGGAGCTGTTTTTT
TRBJ1-4,-,-,TRBV10-3,CAISGGDGQLGNEKLFF,TGTGCCATCAGTGGGGGGGACGGACAGTTGGGTAATGAAAAACTGTTTTTT
TRBJ2-2,many,TRBD1,TRBV12-3/TRBV12-4,CASSSGTGSTGELFF,TGTGCCAGCAGCTCCGGGACAGGGAGCACCGGGGAGCTGTTTTTT
TRBJ2-7,-,TRBD1,TRBV7-9,CASSLVGTAYYEQYF,TGTGCCAGCAGCTTAGTTGGGACAGCCTACTACGAGCAGTACTTC